The rows below give T cell receptor beta chains drawn from one sample of a study of CD8 T cells in ankylosing spondylitis. MiXCR was run by TCRdb on the 5' RACE reads, yielding one entry per CDR3 protein. The sample lists around 130,000 distinct CDR3 sequences, approximately 10% occurring once. Sequencing was carried out using blood, either unsorted or a sorted T cell fraction (not recorded which). The origin of the receptors is a male donor with ankylosing spondylitis or in good health (not recorded which). CDR3s include the opening cysteine and the closing phenylalanine or tryptophan. The order of the fields is D gene, V gene, J gene, clone size, CDR3 protein, CDR3 DNA. The D gene is left open where the match is weak. The size of a clone is reported for some rows only, either as once, few or many, or as a class for expanded clones.

.	TRBV29-1	TRBJ1-5	many	CSAGAGFGQPQHF	TGCAGCGCCGGGGCAGGGTTCGGTCAGCCCCAGCATTTT
.	TRBV29-1	TRBJ2-7	many	CSVWDGSYEQYF	TGCAGCGTTTGGGACGGCTCCTACGAGCAGTACTTC
.	TRBV7-2	TRBJ2-2	many	CASSLMMAGGELFF	TGTGCCAGCAGCTTAATGATGGCGGGAGGGGAGCTGTTTTTT
.	TRBV27	TRBJ2-7	.	CASSLRVKAYEQYF	TGTGCCAGCTCACTCAGGGTAAAGGCCTACGAGCAGTACTTC
.	TRBV4-3	TRBJ2-7	few	CASSQDQQTYEQYF	TGCGCCAGCAGCCAAGATCAACAAACCTACGAGCAGTACTTC
.	TRBV20-1	TRBJ2-2	.	CSASLDQWNTGELFF	TGCAGTGCTAGTTTGGATCAGTGGAACACCGGGGAGCTGTTTTTT
TRBD1	TRBV4-3	TRBJ2-1	many	CASSRGQGENEQFF	TGCGCCAGCAGCCGCGGACAGGGGGAAAATGAGCAGTTCTTC
.	TRBV4-3	TRBJ2-5	many	CASSQDGGGAFIGQETQYF	TGCGCCAGCAGCCAAGATGGGGGCGGCGCCTTTATAGGACAAGAGACCCAGTACTTC
TRBD2	TRBV20-1	TRBJ2-5	many	CSASVRGRAGETQYF	TGCAGTGCTAGTGTACGCGGGAGGGCCGGAGAGACCCAGTACTTC
.	TRBV21-1	TRBJ2-7	.	CASSKVADRGSYEQYF	TGTGCCAGCAGCAAAGTAGCGGACAGGGGCTCCTACGAGCAGTACTTC
.	TRBV6-1	TRBJ2-7	many	CASSESSSIYEQYF	TGTGCCAGCAGTGAGTCATCCTCTATCTACGAGCAGTACTTC
TRBD2	TRBV7-2	TRBJ2-5	many	CASSLVPPSGKETQYF	TGTGCCAGCAGCTTAGTCCCTCCTAGCGGAAAAGAGACCCAGTACTTC
.	TRBV20-1	TRBJ2-2	many	CSAKGRLNTGELFF	TGCAGTGCCAAGGGGCGGCTAAACACCGGGGAGCTGTTTTTT
.	TRBV9	TRBJ1-3	many	CASTLGVNPRNTIYF	TGTGCCAGCACCTTGGGGGTAAACCCCCGAAACACCATATATTTT
.	TRBV27	TRBJ2-3	many	CASSQGSTGQYF	TGTGCCAGCAGCCAAGGGAGTACTGGGCAGTATTTT
TRBD2	TRBV5-6	TRBJ2-5	many	CASSLKAGTETQYF	TGTGCCAGCAGCTTGAAAGCGGGAACAGAGACCCAGTACTTC
TRBD2	TRBV20-1	TRBJ2-3	few	CSARRTSVKDGTQYF	TGCAGTGCTAGGAGGACTAGCGTAAAGGACGGTACGCAGTATTTT
.	TRBV6-2/TRBV6-3	TRBJ2-5	many	CASSYVGRPTETQYF	TGTGCCAGCAGTTACGTGGGCAGACCCACGGAGACCCAGTACTTC
.	TRBV7-2	TRBJ2-2	many	CASSLARHTTGELFF	TGTGCCAGCAGCTTAGCTCGACATACCACCGGGGAGCTGTTTTTT
.	TRBV5-4	TRBJ2-7	many	CASSLQGGLGEQYF	TGTGCCAGCAGCTTGCAGGGTGGGTTGGGGGAGCAGTACTTC
TRBD2	TRBV29-1	TRBJ2-1	.	CSAGLAGRGDFEQFF	TGCAGCGCGGGACTAGCGGGACGAGGGGATTTTGAGCAGTTCTTC
.	TRBV20-1	TRBJ2-3	many	CSHLPGTDTQYF	TGCAGTCACCTCCCGGGCACAGATACGCAGTATTTT
.	TRBV21-1	TRBJ1-1	many	CATDTSEAFF	TGTGCCACAGACACCTCTGAAGCTTTCTTT
TRBD1	TRBV5-1	TRBJ2-7	few	CASSWTGGGWEQYF	TGCGCCAGCAGCTGGACAGGGGGGGGATGGGAGCAGTACTTC
.	TRBV6-2/TRBV6-3	TRBJ1-5	few	CASTELGGGLNQPQHF	TGTGCCAGCACCGAACTGGGGGGGGGTTTGAATCAGCCCCAGCATTTT
.	TRBV20-1	TRBJ2-2	.	CSFERGVFANTGELFF	TGCAGTTTCGAAAGGGGGGTATTCGCGAACACCGGGGAGCTGTTTTTT
.	TRBV4-2	TRBJ2-1	few	CASSQEEYNEQFF	TGTGCCAGCAGCCAAGAGGAGTACAATGAGCAGTTCTTC
TRBD2	TRBV5-1	TRBJ2-7	many	CASSSSSGIRSYEQYF	TGCGCCAGCAGCTCCTCTAGCGGGATTCGCTCCTACGAGCAGTACTTC
.	TRBV9	TRBJ1-1	many	CASSPRGGLTEAFF	TGTGCCAGCAGCCCCCGGGGGGGACTAACTGAAGCTTTCTTT
.	TRBV4-3	TRBJ2-7	many	CASSQGRTTVEQYF	TGCGCCAGCAGCCAAGGGCGGACGACGGTCGAGCAGTACTTC
.	TRBV3-1	TRBJ2-7	many	CASSQGRRRRSYEQYF	TGTGCCAGCAGCCAAGGACGCCGTAGACGCTCCTACGAGCAGTACTTC
.	TRBV29-1	TRBJ1-2	.	CSVEDGQTTYGYTF	TGCAGCGTTGAAGACGGACAGACAACCTATGGCTACACCTTC
.	TRBV3-1	TRBJ2-1	.	CASSQIAKSSYNEQFF	TGTGCCAGCAGCCAGATCGCGAAGAGCTCCTACAATGAGCAGTTCTTC
.	TRBV28	TRBJ2-7	many	CASSPSGTYEQYF	TGTGCCAGCAGTCCATCGGGTACCTACGAGCAGTACTTC
TRBD2	TRBV5-4	TRBJ2-7	many	CASSSPGLAGGLEQYF	TGTGCCAGCAGCTCACCGGGACTAGCGGGAGGGCTCGAGCAGTACTTC
.	TRBV6-2/TRBV6-3	TRBJ1-1	.	CASRPPRLNTEAFF	TGTGCCAGCAGACCTCCCCGGCTGAACACTGAAGCTTTCTTT
.	TRBV27	TRBJ2-3	few	CASSSVHRVLADTQYF	TGTGCCAGCAGTTCAGTTCACAGGGTTCTCGCAGATACGCAGTATTTT
.	TRBV5-6	TRBJ2-5	many	CASSLGGTPETQYF	TGTGCCAGCAGCTTGGGAGGTACGCCCGAGACCCAGTACTTC
.	TRBV5-1	TRBJ2-2	many	CASSLVWEYDGELFF	TGCGCCAGCAGCTTGGTATGGGAGTATGACGGGGAGCTGTTTTTT
TRBD1	TRBV20-1	TRBJ2-1	many	CGGQGNFREQFF	TGCGGGGGACAGGGAAATTTTAGGGAGCAGTTCTTC
TRBD2	TRBV10-3	TRBJ2-3	many	CAISQGGLGSSTDTQYF	TGTGCCATCAGCCAAGGGGGACTAGGGTCCAGCACAGATACGCAGTATTTT